This T cell receptor (beta chain) stems from a study of response to subunit inactivated influenza vaccine. The CDR3 runs 14 residues. V gave up 6 bases and J gave up 7 bases; unmatched junction bases: 8. Per germline, CDR1 MNHNS and CDR2 SASEGT. MiXCR, run by TCRdb on the RT-PCR reads, gives a single entry per CDR3 protein. The table records roughly 550,000 distinct CDR3 sequences, approximately 24% of them present only once. This clonotype appeared a few times. This sample also appeared in a second study, on T cells expressing NK-cell markers. That work contributes: Beta-chain TCR cDNA was generated via 5'RACE template switching with UMIs. Serological testing identified seven of the eight sequenced donors as HCMV-seropositive and one as seronegative. The CD3+CD56-NKG2C+ fraction of several donors was likewise dominated by these clonotypes.

This clonotype was obtained from a man in his forties or fifties who received an inactivated influenza vaccine. The sample here was CD4+ T cells sorted from PBMCs, taken less than 13 days after vaccination. This chain uses TRBV6-1 with TRBJ1-4; TRBD1 agrees at 7 bases. The DNA for the CDR3 is TGTGCCAGCAGGAAAGGGGGCGCAGGTGAAAAACTGTTTTTT. Its protein product is CASRKGGAGEKLFF.